Listed here are 11 T cell receptor beta chains from one sample, sequenced in a study of tumor and adjacent non-tumor tissue in lung cancer. Three rounds of nested PCR, following a modified ARM-PCR protocol, produced the TCRbeta library. TCRdb ran MiXCR on the multiplex PCR reads and lists one entry per CDR3 protein. The sample contains under 150,000 distinct CDR3 sequences, about 66% of which appear only once. This sample's RNA came from whole unsorted tissue. Sequencing was carried out using lung tumor tissue. Receptor source: a man aged 25-40 years with non-small cell lung cancer.

Turning to this clonotype: At one of its ends the junction is not consistent with the germline gene, which may arise from a read error. V gene TRBV11-2 combines with J gene TRBJ1-1, with a weak D call TRBD1 (5 bases). Germline lookup yields CDR1 SGHAT and CDR2 FQNNGV. This CDR3 comprises 13 residues. As DNA, the CDR3 is TGTACCAGCAGCCTCGGGACCAATACTGAAGCTTTCTTT. This gives the protein CTSSLGTNTEAFF.

V gene TRBV4-2 combines with J gene TRBJ2-5; D is possibly TRBD2 (7 bases). Trimming pared 3 bases from V and 11 bases from J, leaving 37 bases between. This CDR3 contains 20 residues. Germline CDR1 is LGHNA and CDR2 is YNFKEQ. CDR3 DNA: TGTGCCAGCAGCCAGGGGGGATTACTAGTGGGAGGGCCTGGCCAAGGGACACAGTACTTC. Protein sequence: CASSQGGLLVGGPGQGTQYF.

Notes on this clonotype: The missing conserved phenylalanine or tryptophan at the end of this CDR3 makes a read error likely. The CDR3 DNA reads TGTGCCACCAGTGAGACAGGGGCCGAGCAGTACATC. Amino acids: CATSETGAEQYI. The chain employs TRBV24-1 and TRBJ2-1, with 8 nucleotides matching TRBD1. TRBJ2-7 matches the DNA end more closely, so the J call is doubtful. This CDR3 is built from 12 residues. The germline V gene has CDR1 KGHDR and CDR2 SFDVKD.

This clonotype was seen a few times. The germline gene is not matched at one end of the junction; a read error may be the cause. This chain uses TRBV12-3 or TRBV12-4 with TRBJ2-7; D gene uncertain. The CDR3 sequence is 11 residues long. In nucleotides, the CDR3 is TGTGCCAGCAGTTCTACTTACGAGCAGTGCTTC. Its protein product is CASSSTYEQCF.

As concerns this clonotype: A read error may account for a junction end that differs from germline. The rearrangement links TRBV11-2 to TRBJ2-1; 8 bases map to TRBD2. This CDR3 contains 16 residues. Germline assignment: CDR1 SGHAT and CDR2 FQNNGV. CDR3 bases: TGTACCAGCAGCTATACCGTAAGCGGGGGCTACGATGAGCAGTTCTTC. Translation: CTSSYTVSGGYDEQFF.

This clonotype has more than one count but fewer than ten. Being one base from a much bigger clone, this may be a read error. The chain recombines TRBV6-5 with TRBJ1-5; TRBD1 agrees at 8 bases. The CDR3 runs to 15 residues. Germline V gives CDR1 MNHEY, CDR2 SVGAGI. CDR3 in DNA: TGTGCCAACAGTTCCCGGCCAGGGGGCCAGCAGCCCCAGCATTTT. Translated, it gives CANSSRPGGQQPQHF.

V gene TRBV11-2 combines with J gene TRBJ2-1, with TRBD2 identical over 9 bases. The CDR3 has 14 amino acids. J was trimmed by 10 bases and V by 2 bases; bases with no gene match: 6. Germline V gene sequence: CDR1 SGHAT, CDR2 FQNNGV. The CDR3 loop is CASSLLAGRYEQFF. The CDR3 region has the DNA TGTGCCAGCAGCTTACTAGCGGGAAGGTACGAGCAGTTCTTC.

A remark on this clonotype: The junction differs from germline at one of its ends, possibly a read error. V and J are TRBV11-2 and TRBJ2-3; the D gene is possibly TRBD1 (5 bases). CDR3 length equals 14 residues. Germline CDR1 reads SGHAT; CDR2 reads FQNNGV. The CDR3 coding sequence is TGTGCCAGCAGCTTATTCGACAGTACAGATATGCAGTATTTC. As protein: CASSLFDSTDMQYF.

On this clonotype itself: This may be a read error: a much more frequent sequence differs by one nucleotide. The chain is built from TRBV5-6 and TRBJ2-1, with 10 bases fitting TRBD1. Germline CDR1 reads SGHDT; CDR2 reads YYEEEE. The CDR3 is 17 amino acids. The CDR3 sequence: CANSLDSGTGVYNEQFF. The CDR3 DNA is TGTGCCAACAGCTTGGATTCTGGGACAGGGGTTTACAATGAGCAGTTCTTC.

A remark on this clonotype: Its ends do not fully match the called genes, so a read error is possible. The chain joins TRBV11-3 to TRBJ2-3; TRBD2 is a possible D gene (5 bases). The CDR3 contains 16 residues. Germline loops: CDR1 SGHNT, CDR2 YENEEA. This chain's CDR3 is CASSSLDRGDTDTQYF. DNA for the CDR3: TGTGCCAGTAGCTCCCTAGATCGGGGAGACACAGATACGCAGTATTTT.

With respect to this clonotype: The CDR3 end shows no conserved phenylalanine or tryptophan, and so a read error is likely. This rearrangement joins TRBV11-1 to TRBJ2-7, with 8 bases fitting TRBD1. Germline CDR1 is SGHAT and CDR2 is FQDESV (reference sequence). The CDR3 length is 14 residues. The V and J ends lost 5 bases and 3 bases, in that order; junction bases with no gene match: 6. This CDR3 is CASSTFDRGYEQYY. CDR3 coding DNA: TGTGCCAGCAGCACATTCGACAGGGGCTACGAGCAGTACTAC.